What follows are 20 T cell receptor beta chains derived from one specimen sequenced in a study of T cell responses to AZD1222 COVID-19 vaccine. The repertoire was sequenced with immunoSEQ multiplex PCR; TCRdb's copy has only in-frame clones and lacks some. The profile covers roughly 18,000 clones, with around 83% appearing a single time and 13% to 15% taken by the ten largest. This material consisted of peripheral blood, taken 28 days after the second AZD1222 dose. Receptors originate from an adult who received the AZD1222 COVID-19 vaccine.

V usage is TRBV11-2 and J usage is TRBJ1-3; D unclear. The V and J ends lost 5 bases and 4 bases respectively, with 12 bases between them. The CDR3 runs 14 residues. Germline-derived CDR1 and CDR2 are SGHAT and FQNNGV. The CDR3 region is CASSPQPGGNTIYF. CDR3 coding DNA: TGTGCCAGCAGCCCACAGCCGGGAGGAAACACCATATATTTT.

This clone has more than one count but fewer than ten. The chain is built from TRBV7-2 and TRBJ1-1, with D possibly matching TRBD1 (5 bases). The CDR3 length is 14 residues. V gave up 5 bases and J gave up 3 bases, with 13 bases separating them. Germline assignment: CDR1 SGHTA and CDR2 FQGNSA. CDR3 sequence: CASSRAGVDTEAFF. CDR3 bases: TGTGCCAGCAGCCGGGCGGGGGTGGACACTGAAGCTTTCTTT. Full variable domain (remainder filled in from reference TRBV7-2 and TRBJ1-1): GAGVSQSPSNKVTEKGKDVELRCDPISGHTALYWYRQSLGQGLEFLIYFQGNSAPDKSGLPSDRFSAERTGGSVSTLTIQRTQQEDSAVYLCASSRAGVDTEAFFGQGTRLTVV.

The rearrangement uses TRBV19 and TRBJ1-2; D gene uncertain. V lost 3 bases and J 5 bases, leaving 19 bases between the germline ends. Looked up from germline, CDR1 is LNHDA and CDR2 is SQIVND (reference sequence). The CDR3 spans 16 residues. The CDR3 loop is CASSIGGLDPPYGYTF. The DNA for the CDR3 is TGTGCCAGTAGTATCGGAGGGCTTGACCCGCCTTATGGCTACACCTTC.

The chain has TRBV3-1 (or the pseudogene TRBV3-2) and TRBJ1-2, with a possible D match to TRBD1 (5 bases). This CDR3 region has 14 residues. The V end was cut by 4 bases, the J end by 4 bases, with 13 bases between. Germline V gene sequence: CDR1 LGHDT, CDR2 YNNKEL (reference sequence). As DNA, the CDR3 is TGTGCCAGCAGCCCCACGACAGAACTCTATGGCTACACCTTC. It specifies CASSPTTELYGYTF.

The CDR3 bases are TGTGCCAGCAGCTTGGGCCAGTTGAACACTGAAGCTTTCTTT. This codes for CASSLGQLNTEAFF. The rearrangement joins TRBV7-2 to TRBJ1-1; no firm D call. Germline-derived CDR1 and CDR2 are SGHTA and FQGNSA. The CDR3 has 14 residues. Trimming took 3 bases from V and 0 from J, leaving 8 bases between them.

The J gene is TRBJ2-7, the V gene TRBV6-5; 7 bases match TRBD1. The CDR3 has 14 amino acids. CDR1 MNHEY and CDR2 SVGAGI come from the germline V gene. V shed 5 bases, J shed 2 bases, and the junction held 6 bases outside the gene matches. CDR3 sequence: CASSRGQDAYEQYF. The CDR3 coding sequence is TGTGCCAGCAGTCGCGGACAGGACGCCTACGAGCAGTACTTC.

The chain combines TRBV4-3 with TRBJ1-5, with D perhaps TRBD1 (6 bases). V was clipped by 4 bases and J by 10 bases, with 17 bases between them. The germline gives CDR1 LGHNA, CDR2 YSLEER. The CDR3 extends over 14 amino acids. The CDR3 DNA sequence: TGCGCCAGCAGCCGGGAGGACAGAGAGGGACCCCAGCATTTT. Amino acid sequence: CASSREDREGPQHF.

CDR3 DNA sequence: TGTGCCAGCAGCCCCGGGACAGGGTGGAACAATGAGCAGTTCTTC. This codes for CASSPGTGWNNEQFF. The chain employs TRBV5-4 and TRBJ2-1, with 9 bases matching TRBD1. This CDR3 has 15 residues. CDR1 is SGHNT, CDR2 YYREEE, per germline (reference sequence). With 4 bases clipped from V and 5 bases from J, the junction kept 7 bases outside the gene matches.

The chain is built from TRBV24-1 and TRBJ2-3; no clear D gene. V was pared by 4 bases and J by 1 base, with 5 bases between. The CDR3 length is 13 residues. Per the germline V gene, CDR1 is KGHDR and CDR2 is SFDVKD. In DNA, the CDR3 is TGTGCCACCAGTGAAGCAGGCACAGATACGCAGTATTTT. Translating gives CATSEAGTDTQYF.

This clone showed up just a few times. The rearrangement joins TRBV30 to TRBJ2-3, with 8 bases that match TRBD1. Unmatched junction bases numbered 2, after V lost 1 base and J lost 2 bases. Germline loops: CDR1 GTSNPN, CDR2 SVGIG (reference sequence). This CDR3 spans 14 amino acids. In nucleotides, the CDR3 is TGTGCCTGGAGTGGGACAGGGCCCACAGATACGCAGTATTTT. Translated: CAWSGTGPTDTQYF.

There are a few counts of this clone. The CDR3 here is CASSLGSTDQPQHF. CDR3 nucleotides: TGTGCCAGCAGCTTAGGCAGTACCGATCAGCCCCAGCATTTT. The V call is TRBV7-8, the J call TRBJ1-5; D is unclear. The length of the CDR3 is 14 residues. CDR1 SGHVS and CDR2 FQNEAQ come from the germline V gene. V was shortened by 1 base and J by 5 bases, with 9 bases between the two germline ends.

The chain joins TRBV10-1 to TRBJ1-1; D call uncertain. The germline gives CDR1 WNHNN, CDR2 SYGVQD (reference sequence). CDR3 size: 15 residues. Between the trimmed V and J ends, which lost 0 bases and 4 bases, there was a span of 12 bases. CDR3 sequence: CASSESRKAGTEAFF. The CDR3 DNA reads TGCGCCAGCAGTGAGTCGAGGAAGGCTGGCACTGAAGCTTTCTTT.

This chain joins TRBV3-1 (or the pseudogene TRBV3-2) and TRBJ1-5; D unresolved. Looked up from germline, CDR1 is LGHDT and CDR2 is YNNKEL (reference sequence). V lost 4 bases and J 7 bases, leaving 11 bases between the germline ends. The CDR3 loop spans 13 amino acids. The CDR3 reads CASSRGGWQPQHF. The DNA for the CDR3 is TGTGCCAGCAGCCGGGGAGGGTGGCAGCCCCAGCATTTT.

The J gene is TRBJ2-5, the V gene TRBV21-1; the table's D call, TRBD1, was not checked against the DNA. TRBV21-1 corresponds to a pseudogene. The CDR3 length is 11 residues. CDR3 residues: CASSTEPSQYF. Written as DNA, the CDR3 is TGTGCCAGCAGTACAGAGCCCAGCCAGTACTTC.

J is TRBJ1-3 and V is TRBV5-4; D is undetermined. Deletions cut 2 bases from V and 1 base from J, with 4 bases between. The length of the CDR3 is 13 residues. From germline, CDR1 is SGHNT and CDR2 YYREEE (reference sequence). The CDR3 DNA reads TGTGCCAGCAGCTTAGGGTCTGGAAACACCATATATTTT. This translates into CASSLGSGNTIYF.

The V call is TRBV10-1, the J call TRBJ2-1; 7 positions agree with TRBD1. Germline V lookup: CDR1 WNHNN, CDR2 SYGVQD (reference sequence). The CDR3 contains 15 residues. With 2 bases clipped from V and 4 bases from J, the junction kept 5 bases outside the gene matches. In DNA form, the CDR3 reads TGCGCCAGCAGTGAGACAGGGGTAGGGTACAATGAGCAGTTCTTC. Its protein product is CASSETGVGYNEQFF.

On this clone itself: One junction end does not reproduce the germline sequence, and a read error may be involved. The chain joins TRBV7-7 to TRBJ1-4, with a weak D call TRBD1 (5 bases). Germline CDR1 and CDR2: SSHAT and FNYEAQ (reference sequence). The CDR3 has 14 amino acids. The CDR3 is CASSLGQGAEKLFF. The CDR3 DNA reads TGTGCTAGCAGCTTGGGGCAGGGCGCTGAAAAACTGTTTTTT.

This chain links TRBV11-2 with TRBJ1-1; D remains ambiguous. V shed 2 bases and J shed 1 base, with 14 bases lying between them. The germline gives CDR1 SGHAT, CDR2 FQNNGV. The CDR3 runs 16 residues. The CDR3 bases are TGTGCCAGCAGCTTATCACTCCAACGGGGGAACACTGAAGCTTTCTTT. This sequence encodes CASSLSLQRGNTEAFF.

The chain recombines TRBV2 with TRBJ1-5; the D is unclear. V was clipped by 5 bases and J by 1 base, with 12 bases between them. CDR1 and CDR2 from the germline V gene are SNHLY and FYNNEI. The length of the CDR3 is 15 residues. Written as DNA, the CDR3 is TGTGCCAGCAGTCCGGGTCCCCTGAGCAATCAGCCCCAGCATTTT. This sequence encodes CASSPGPLSNQPQHF.

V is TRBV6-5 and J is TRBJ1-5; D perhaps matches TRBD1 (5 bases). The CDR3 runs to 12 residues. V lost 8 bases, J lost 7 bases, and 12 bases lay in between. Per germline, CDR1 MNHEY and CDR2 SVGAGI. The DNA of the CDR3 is TGTGCCAGCTCGGGGGGGGGACAGCCCCAGCATTTT. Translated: CASSGGGQPQHF.